This T cell receptor beta chain was profiled in a study of T cell changes during pregnancy in multiple sclerosis. Repertoires were generated with immunoSEQ multiplex PCR, while TCRdb's copy carries only in-frame clones and drops some. The sample holds about 69,000 clones, 90% to 95% seen once. The CDR3 spans 18 residues. V gave up 2 bases and J gave up 3 bases; unmatched junction bases: 18. CDR1 is GTSNPN and CDR2 is SVGIG in the germline V gene (reference sequence). Material: CD4+ T cells from peripheral blood mononuclear cells, obtained in the third trimester of pregnancy. J is TRBJ2-7 and V is TRBV30; 8 nucleotides agree with TRBD2. This receptor was taken from a female donor in good health, enrolled as a control in a pregnancy study. CDR3 sequence (DNA): TGTGCCTGGAGTACGGGACGGGGGGGATTTATAGGGGACTACGAGCAGTACTTC. Translation gives CAWSTGRGGFIGDYEQYF.